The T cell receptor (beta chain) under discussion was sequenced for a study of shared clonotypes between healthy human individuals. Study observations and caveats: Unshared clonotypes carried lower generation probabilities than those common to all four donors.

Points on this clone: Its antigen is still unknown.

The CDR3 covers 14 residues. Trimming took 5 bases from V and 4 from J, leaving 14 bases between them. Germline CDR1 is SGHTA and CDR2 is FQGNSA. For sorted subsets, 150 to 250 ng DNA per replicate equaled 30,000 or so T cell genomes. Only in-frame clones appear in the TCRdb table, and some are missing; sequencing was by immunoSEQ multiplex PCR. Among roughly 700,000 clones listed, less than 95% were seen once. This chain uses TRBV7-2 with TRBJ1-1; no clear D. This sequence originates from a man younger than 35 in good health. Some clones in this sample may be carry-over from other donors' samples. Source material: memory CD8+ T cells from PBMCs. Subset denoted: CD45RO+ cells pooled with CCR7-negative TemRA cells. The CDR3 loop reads CASSLTLPGTEAFF. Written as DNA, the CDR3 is TGTGCCAGCAGCCTGACACTCCCGGGCACTGAAGCTTTCTTT.